The clone carrying this T cell receptor (beta chain) was seen only a few times. This entry belongs to a study of early T cells in non-severe SARS-CoV-2 infection. The CDR3 is 16 residues long. Germline values: CDR1 DFQATT, CDR2 SNEGSKA (reference sequence). Trimming took 2 bases from V and 1 from J; bases not matched to a gene: 7. Molecules of cDNA were individually given unique molecular identifiers that were attached to them. TCRdb reanalysed the 5' RACE reads using MiXCR and keeps one entry per CDR3 protein. There are 80,000 to 95,000 distinct CDR3 sequences in the sample; roughly 15% occur only once, and around 5% lies in the top ten.

Sequenced here: whole blood, sampled at baseline. The clonotype originates from an adult who was a healthcare worker with PCR-confirmed SARS-CoV-2 infection or an uninfected control (not recorded which). This chain uses TRBV20-1 with TRBJ2-5, with 10 bases fitting TRBD2. In nucleotides, the CDR3 is TGCAGTGCTAGACTTTCACTAGCGGGATTCCAAGAGACCCAGTACTTC. This sequence encodes CSARLSLAGFQETQYF.